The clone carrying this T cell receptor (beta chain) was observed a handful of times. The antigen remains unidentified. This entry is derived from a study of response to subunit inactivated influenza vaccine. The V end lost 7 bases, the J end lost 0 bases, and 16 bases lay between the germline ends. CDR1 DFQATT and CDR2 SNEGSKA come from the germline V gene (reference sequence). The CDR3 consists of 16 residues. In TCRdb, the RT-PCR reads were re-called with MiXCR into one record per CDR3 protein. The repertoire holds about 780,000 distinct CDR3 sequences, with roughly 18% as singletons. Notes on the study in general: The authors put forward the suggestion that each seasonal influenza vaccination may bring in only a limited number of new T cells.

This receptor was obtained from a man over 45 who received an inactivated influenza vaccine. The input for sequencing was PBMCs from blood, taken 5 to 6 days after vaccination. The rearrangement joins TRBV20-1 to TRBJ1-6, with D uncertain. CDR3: CSVDNRISSYNSPLHF. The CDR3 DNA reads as TGCAGTGTTGATAATCGGATCAGCTCCTATAATTCACCCCTCCACTTT.